This T cell receptor beta chain was profiled in a study of cytomegalovirus exposure and HLA in healthy donors. Study observations and caveats: A later analysis found that most CMV-associated TCR beta chains appeared HLA-restricted. An ancestry cluster, one associated with Asian ancestry, reportedly showed fewer N-insertions than the approximately 670-donor mean in a later analysis. Reported performance of the classifier showed diagnosis of cytomegalovirus status with high specificity and sensitivity. The study labeled 150 to 200 TCR beta chains cytomegalovirus-associated.

Details on this clone: Antigen specificity is unknown.

Both 60 Vbeta primers and 13 Jbeta primers went into the PCR. Generated by immunoSEQ multiplex PCR, the TCRdb table keeps only in-frame clones and is missing some. The sample holds 100,000 to 150,000 clones, over 60% seen once. The germline V gene encodes CDR1 LNHNV and CDR2 YYDKDF (reference sequence). CDR3 length: 16 residues. V shed 6 bases and J 0 bases; nucleotides not matched to a gene: 11. What was sequenced was PBMCs. The receptor was isolated from a female donor in good health and CMV-seronegative. The V gene is TRBV15, the J gene TRBJ2-7; 7 nucleotides align to TRBD2. As DNA, the CDR3 is TGTGCCACCAGTGTGGGGGGGGGAGGGACCTCCTACGAGCAGTACTTC. Translation: CATSVGGGGTSYEQYF. The variable domain in full, with the rest retrieved from reference TRBV15 and TRBJ2-7, is DAMVIQNPRYQVTQFGKPVTLSCSQTLNHNVMYWYQQKSSQAPKLLFHYYDKDFNNEADTPDNFQSRRPNTSFCFLDIRSPGLGDTAMYLCATSVGGGGTSYEQYFGPGTRLTVT.